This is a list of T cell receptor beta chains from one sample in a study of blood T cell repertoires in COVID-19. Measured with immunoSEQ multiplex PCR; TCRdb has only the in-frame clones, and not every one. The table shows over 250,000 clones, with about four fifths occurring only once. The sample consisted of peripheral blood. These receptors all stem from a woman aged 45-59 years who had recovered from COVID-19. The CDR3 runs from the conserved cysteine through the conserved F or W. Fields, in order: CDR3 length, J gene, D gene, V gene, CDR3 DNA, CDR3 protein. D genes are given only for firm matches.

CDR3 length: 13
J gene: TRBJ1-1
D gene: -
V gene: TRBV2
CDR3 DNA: TGTGCCAGCACCGACCGGGGTGTGGCTGAAGCTTTCTTT
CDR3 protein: CASTDRGVAEAFF

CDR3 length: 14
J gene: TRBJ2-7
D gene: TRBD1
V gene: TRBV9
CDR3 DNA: TGTGCCAGCAGCCATGGACAGGGTTCCTACGAGCAGTACTTC
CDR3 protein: CASSHGQGSYEQYF

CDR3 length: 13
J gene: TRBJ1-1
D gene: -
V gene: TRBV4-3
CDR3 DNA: TGCGCCAGCAGCCAAGCGGGGGTAACTGAAGCTTTCTTT
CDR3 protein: CASSQAGVTEAFF

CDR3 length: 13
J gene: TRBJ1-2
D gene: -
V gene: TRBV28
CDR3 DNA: TGTGCCAGCCAGATCGACGGGAATTATGGCTACACCTTC
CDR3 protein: CASQIDGNYGYTF

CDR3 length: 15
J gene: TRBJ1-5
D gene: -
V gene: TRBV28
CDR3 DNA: TGTGCCAGCACTTACTCTTTCGAGGGAAATCAGCCCCAGCATTTT
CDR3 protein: CASTYSFEGNQPQHF

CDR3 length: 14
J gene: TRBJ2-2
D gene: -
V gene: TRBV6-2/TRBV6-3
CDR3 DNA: TGTGCCAGCAGTACTCTCCAGAACACCGGGGAGCTGTTTTTT
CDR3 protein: CASSTLQNTGELFF

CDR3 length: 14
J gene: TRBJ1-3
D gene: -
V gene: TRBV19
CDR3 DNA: TGTGCCAGTAGGCCCGTGAGCTCTGGAAACACCATATATTTT
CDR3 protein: CASRPVSSGNTIYF

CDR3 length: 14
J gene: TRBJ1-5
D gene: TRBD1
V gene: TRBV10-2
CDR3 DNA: TGCGCCAGCAGCTTCGGACAGGCAGGTCAGCCCCAGCATTTT
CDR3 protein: CASSFGQAGQPQHF

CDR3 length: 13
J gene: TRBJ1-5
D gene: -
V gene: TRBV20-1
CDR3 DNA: TGCAGTGCTAGTGCTGGTCAACTCCAGCCCCAGCATTTT
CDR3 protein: CSASAGQLQPQHF

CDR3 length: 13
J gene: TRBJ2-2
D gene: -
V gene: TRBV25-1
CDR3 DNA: TGTGCCAGCAGGGACAGGAACACCGGGGAGCTGTTTTTT
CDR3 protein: CASRDRNTGELFF

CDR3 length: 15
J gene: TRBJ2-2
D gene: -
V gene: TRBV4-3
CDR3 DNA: TGCGCCAGCAGCCAAGATCGGGGTTTTACCGGGGAGCTGTTTTTT
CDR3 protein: CASSQDRGFTGELFF

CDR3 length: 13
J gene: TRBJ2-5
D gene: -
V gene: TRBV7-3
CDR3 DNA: TGTGCCAGCAGCTTAAAATGGGCAGTTTACCAGTACTTC
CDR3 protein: CASSLKWAVYQYF

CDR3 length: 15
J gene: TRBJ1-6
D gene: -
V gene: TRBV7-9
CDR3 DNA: TGTGCCAGCAGCTCAGAAGTGGGGCGGCGTTCACCCCTCCACTTT
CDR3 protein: CASSSEVGRRSPLHF

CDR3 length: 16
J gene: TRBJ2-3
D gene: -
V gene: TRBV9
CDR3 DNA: TGTGCCAGCAGCGTAGCTGAAGGGGGTAGCACAGATACGCAGTATTTT
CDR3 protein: CASSVAEGGSTDTQYF

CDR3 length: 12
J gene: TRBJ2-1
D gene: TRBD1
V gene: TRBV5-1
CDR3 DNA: TGCGCCAGCAGCTTAGGGGGCCGTGAGCAGTTCTTC
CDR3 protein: CASSLGGREQFF

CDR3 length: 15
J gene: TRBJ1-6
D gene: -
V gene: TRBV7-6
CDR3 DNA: TGTGCCAGCAGCTTAGCTTCAGGGGATGTATCACCCCTCCACTTT
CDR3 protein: CASSLASGDVSPLHF